These 22 T cell receptor beta chains originate from one sample sequenced in a study of T cell repertoires in cytomegalovirus infection. Their specific antigens are unknown. TCRdb independently ran MiXCR on the reads; one entry per CDR3 protein. The sample consists of about 770,000 distinct CDR3 sequences, roughly 28% of them appearing once. Sample: cultured CD8+ T cells from PBMCs, taken from culture after CMV antigen stimulation. These receptors originate from a human donor in good health (CMV status not recorded). Some clones in this sample may be carry-over from other donors' samples.

V and J are TRBV6-2 or TRBV6-3 and TRBJ2-3; 7 nucleotides align to TRBD2. The germline gives CDR1 MNHEY, CDR2 SVGEGT. CDR3 size: 15 residues. V trimming: 4 bases; J trimming: 5 bases; junction bases outside the gene matches: 9. This chain's CDR3 is CASSSQRGWIDTQYF. Here the CDR3 DNA reads TGTGCCAGCAGTTCCCAGCGGGGTTGGATAGATACGCAGTATTTT.

This clonotype was detected many times. The chain uses TRBV6-2 or TRBV6-3 and TRBJ2-3; D perhaps matches TRBD2 (5 bases). The CDR3 has 13 amino acids. V gave up 5 bases and J gave up 3 bases, with 9 bases separating them. The germline CDR1 and CDR2 sequences are MNHEY and SVGEGT. CDR3 sequence reads: CASSTGETDTQYF. The CDR3 DNA reads as TGTGCCAGCAGTACCGGGGAGACAGATACGCAGTATTTT.

This clonotype was detected a few times. The CDR3 sequence is CASSPNSFEQYF. The CDR3 nucleotides read TGTGCCAGCAGCCCAAACAGCTTCGAGCAGTACTTC. The chain has TRBV27 and TRBJ2-7; the D is unclear. The germline V gene encodes CDR1 MNHEY and CDR2 SMNVEV (reference sequence). The CDR3 length is 12 residues. Between the trimmed V and J ends, which lost 6 bases and 6 bases, there was a span of 12 bases.

This clonotype appeared a few times. V gene TRBV7-3 combines with J gene TRBJ2-6; 8 positions agree with TRBD2. The CDR3 length is 16 residues. V dropped 4 bases and J dropped 4; count of bases not matched to a gene: 6. In germline, CDR1 is SGHTA, CDR2 FQGTGA. In DNA, the CDR3 is TGTGCCAGCAGCTCCCCAGCGGGGGACGGGGCCAACGTCCTGACTTTC. As protein: CASSSPAGDGANVLTF.

As DNA, the CDR3 is TGTGCCAGCAGCCAGGGGGGACAGTTTGACGTGGATACGCAGTATTTT. This translates into CASSQGGQFDVDTQYF. The V gene is TRBV13, the J gene TRBJ2-3; D may be TRBD1 (7 bases). CDR3 length: 16 residues. Germline V lookup: CDR1 PRHDT, CDR2 FYEKMQ (reference sequence). Trimming shortened V by 5 bases and J by 6 bases, and 21 bases separated the two germline ends.

CDR3 loop: CASSSLGTDNEKLFF. For the CDR3, the DNA is TGTGCCAGCAGCTCCCTCGGGACAGATAATGAAAAACTGTTTTTT. This chain joins TRBV2 and TRBJ1-4, with 7 bases fitting TRBD1. Germline V gene data show CDR1 as SNHLY and CDR2 as FYNNEI. The CDR3 consists of 15 residues. J gave up 4 bases and V 6 bases, and 8 bases lay outside the gene matches.

The chain links TRBV27 to TRBJ2-5; maybe TRBD1 (5 bases). CDR1 and CDR2 from the germline V gene are MNHEY and SMNVEV (reference sequence). Trimming pared 5 bases from V and 7 bases from J, leaving 20 bases between. CDR3 length: 15 amino acids. The CDR3 loop reads CASSPETDPKGTQYF. CDR3 coding DNA: TGTGCCAGCAGTCCCGAGACAGACCCAAAGGGGACCCAGTACTTC.

This clonotype has just a few counts. V usage is TRBV6-6 and J usage is TRBJ1-4; D uncertain. The CDR3 is 16 residues long. From germline, CDR1 is MNHNY and CDR2 SVGAGI (reference sequence). V lost 2 bases and J 7 bases, leaving 17 bases between the germline ends. CDR3 nucleotides: TGTGCCAGCAGTTACCCCAGGCGCCCAGCAACTGAAAAACTGTTTTTT. Protein product: CASSYPRRPATEKLFF.

This clonotype has just a few counts. J is TRBJ2-4 and V is TRBV5-6; 9 nucleotides line up with TRBD2. The length of the CDR3 is 16 residues. Germline CDR1 SGHDT, CDR2 YYEEEE. V shed 4 bases, J shed 9 bases, and the junction held 14 bases outside the gene matches. The CDR3 here is CASSPRGGGGVVIQYF. The CDR3 DNA sequence: TGTGCCAGCAGCCCGCGGGGAGGCGGGGGGGTCGTCATTCAGTACTTC.

The chain is built from TRBV6-6 and TRBJ2-7; D is possibly TRBD1 (5 bases). Germline values: CDR1 MNHNY, CDR2 SVGAGI (reference sequence). V was clipped by 2 bases and J by 3 bases, with 11 bases between them. This CDR3 is 14 amino acids long. The CDR3 DNA reads as TGTGCCAGCAGTTACGCAGGGTCTTTCTACGAGCAGTACGTC. Amino acids: CASSYAGSFYEQYV.

This clonotype has a handful of counts. The V gene is TRBV7-8, the J gene TRBJ1-6; TRBD1 aligns across 7 bases. V gave up 1 base and J gave up 3 bases; unmatched junction bases: 6. Germline CDR1 and CDR2: SGHVS and FQNEAQ. CDR3 length: 17 amino acids. Here the CDR3 DNA reads TGTGCCAGCAGCTTAGTGGACAGGAGACTCTATAATTCACCCCTCCACTTT. Translated, it gives CASSLVDRRLYNSPLHF.

The chain combines TRBV19 with TRBJ1-1; D is perhaps TRBD1 (5 bases). The germline V and J ends were trimmed by 6 bases and 5 bases, with 16 bases remaining between them. The CDR3 loop spans 14 amino acids. Germline assignment: CDR1 LNHDA and CDR2 SQIVND (reference sequence). The CDR3 protein is CASSWDGRGTEAFF. The DNA of the CDR3 is TGTGCCAGTAGCTGGGACGGACGAGGGACTGAAGCTTTCTTT.

This clonotype appeared once. J is TRBJ1-4 and V is TRBV11-3, with unresolved D. The CDR3 sequence is 14 residues long. Trimming took 3 bases from V and 6 from J, leaving 11 bases between them. Germline assignment: CDR1 SGHNT and CDR2 YENEEA. Here the CDR3 DNA reads TGTGCCAGCAGCTTCCTCAGCAGGCATGAAAAACTGTTTTTT. It encodes CASSFLSRHEKLFF.

This clonotype rates as medium-sized. The V and J genes are TRBV5-1 and TRBJ2-5; the D is unclear. The CDR3 runs 13 residues. CDR1 and CDR2 from the germline V gene are SGHRS and YFSETQ. Trimming shortened V by 1 base and J by 1 base, and 5 bases separated the two germline ends. The CDR3: CASSLNFQETQYF. The CDR3 coding sequence is TGCGCCAGCAGCTTGAACTTCCAAGAGACCCAGTACTTC.

This clonotype was observed a few times. The rearrangement uses TRBV27 and TRBJ2-7, with D possibly TRBD2 on 7 matching bases. This CDR3 is built from 15 residues. The V end was cut by 2 bases, the J end by 3 bases, with 14 bases between. Germline-derived CDR1 and CDR2 are MNHEY and SMNVEV (reference sequence). The CDR3, as DNA: TGTGCCAGCAGTTTACAGGGAGGGGGAAGCTACGAGCAGTACTTC. Its translation is CASSLQGGGSYEQYF.

The table lists this clonotype with a few counts. This rearrangement joins TRBV19 to TRBJ1-2, with a possible D match to TRBD1 (6 bases). Per the germline V gene, CDR1 is LNHDA and CDR2 is SQIVND (reference sequence). V lost 5 bases and J lost 4, with 14 bases in between. The CDR3 extends over 14 amino acids. Written as DNA, the CDR3 is TGTGCCAGTAGTTCCGGGACAATCTTCTATGGCTACACCTTC. Amino acids: CASSSGTIFYGYTF.

This clonotype was found a few times. The V gene is TRBV10-3, the J gene TRBJ2-2; TRBD1 is a possible D gene (6 bases). V gave up 1 base and J gave up 5 bases, with 14 bases separating them. Germline V lookup: CDR1 ENHRY, CDR2 SYGVKD. The CDR3 length is 16 residues. The CDR3 is CAISELAGALTGELFF. CDR3 coding DNA: TGTGCCATCAGTGAGTTGGCAGGGGCGCTTACCGGGGAGCTGTTTTTT.

V and J are TRBV7-9 and TRBJ2-5; perhaps TRBD1 as D (5 bases). The ends were cut back, 6 bases at V and 6 bases at J, with 17 bases in the middle. CDR3 length: 14 amino acids. In germline, CDR1 is SEHNR, CDR2 FQNEAQ (reference sequence). CDR3 sequence reads: CASSLGQGEKTQYF. The CDR3 DNA reads TGTGCCAGCAGTCTCGGGCAGGGTGAGAAGACCCAGTACTTC.

V and J are TRBV5-4 and TRBJ2-5, with D perhaps TRBD2 (5 bases). Germline assignment: CDR1 SGHNT and CDR2 YYREEE (reference sequence). There are 14 residues in the CDR3. Trimming pared 3 bases from V and 5 bases from J, leaving 14 bases between. The CDR3 nucleotides read TGTGCCAGCAGCTCAGGACTCCCGGTGGAGACCCAGTACTTC. Its protein product is CASSSGLPVETQYF. Full variable domain (rest looked up from reference TRBV5-4 and TRBJ2-5): ETGVTQSPTHLIKTRGQQVTLRCSSQSGHNTVSWYQQALGQGPQFIFQYYREEENGRGNFPPRFSGLQFPNYSSELNVNALELDDSALYLCASSSGLPVETQYFGPGTRLLVL.

The sample holds a few counts of this clonotype. The rearrangement joins TRBV7-8 to TRBJ2-3; 8 bases are a match to TRBD1. Trimming at V came to 4 bases and at J to 9 bases, leaving 9 bases not matched to a gene. This CDR3 is built from 14 residues. Per germline, CDR1 SGHVS and CDR2 FQNEAQ. CDR3 region: CASSSRQGQETQYF. The CDR3 DNA is TGTGCCAGCAGCTCAAGACAGGGACAGGAGACGCAGTATTTT.

The chain has TRBV25-1 and TRBJ2-5; perhaps D is TRBD1 or TRBD2 (6 bases each). The CDR3 runs 14 residues. Germline V gene lookup returns CDR1 MGHDK and CDR2 SYGVNS. Trimming took 3 bases from V and 5 from J, leaving 13 bases between them. The chain's CDR3 is CASSERGAFETQYF. CDR3 bases: TGTGCCAGCAGTGAGAGGGGGGCCTTCGAGACCCAGTACTTC.

The CDR3 DNA reads as TGTGCCACCAGTCCCGGGGAGGGACTAAAATACAATGAGCAGTTCTTC. It encodes CATSPGEGLKYNEQFF. The chain links TRBV24-1 to TRBJ2-1; 7 bases are a match to TRBD2. The V segment lost 6 bases and the J segment 4 bases; nucleotides outside the gene matches: 11. This CDR3 spans 16 amino acids. CDR1 is KGHDR, CDR2 SFDVKD, per germline.